These 26 T cell receptor beta chains share one sample of origin, sequenced in a study of CD8 T cells in Susac syndrome. About 0.5 to 1 ug RNA was reverse transcribed with random hexamers. Each CDR3 protein is one row after TCRdb ran MiXCR on the immunoSEQ multiplex PCR reads. The table has hundreds of thousands of distinct CDR3 sequences, approximately 85% seen once; the top ten hold more than 0.09%. The specimen sequenced was CD8+ T cells from PBMCs. These receptor sequences come from a human donor with multiple sclerosis.

In DNA, the CDR3 is TGTGCCAGCACCTTGGAAGAGACCCAGTACTTC. Translation gives CASTLEETQYF. The chain links TRBV12-3 or TRBV12-4 to TRBJ2-5; D remains unclear. This CDR3 spans 11 amino acids. Trimming removed 7 bases from V and 3 bases from J, with 6 bases in between.

This clonotype was seen only once. For the CDR3, the DNA is TGTGCCAGCAGCTTAGTGGGGGAGGCGAACACTGAAGCTTTCTTT. It translates to CASSLVGEANTEAFF. The chain is built from TRBV11-2 and TRBJ1-1; weak D call: TRBD1 (5 bases). This CDR3 region has 15 residues. Germline CDR1 SGHAT, CDR2 FQNNGV. V was trimmed by 1 base and J by 1 base, leaving 10 bases between them.

The rearrangement links TRBV7-9 to TRBJ2-7, with 13 bases identical to TRBD2. Germline CDR1 and CDR2: SEHNR and FQNEAQ (reference sequence). The CDR3 spans 16 residues. The J segment lost 2 bases and the V segment lost 3 bases, leaving 4 bases of the junction unmatched. CDR3 loop: CASSLGLAGTPYEQYF. Written as DNA, the CDR3 is TGTGCCAGCAGCTTGGGACTAGCGGGGACCCCCTACGAGCAGTACTTC.

This rearrangement joins TRBV7-2 to TRBJ2-7; no firm D call. Germline-derived CDR1 and CDR2 are SGHTA and FQGNSA. This CDR3 is 15 amino acids long. Trimming took off 3 bases at V and 0 bases at J, with 12 bases between the two ends. The CDR3, as DNA: TGTGCCAGCAGCTTCAACAGCAGGAGCTCCTACGAGCAGTACTTC. It specifies CASSFNSRSSYEQYF.

The chain uses TRBV5-1 and TRBJ2-6; no clear D. The CDR3 length is 16 residues. V was shortened by 3 bases and J by 4 bases, with 14 bases between the two germline ends. Germline values: CDR1 SGHRS, CDR2 YFSETQ. CDR3 bases: TGCGCCAGCAGCTCCTGGTTAGGGTTCGGGGCCAACGTCCTGACTTTC. Translating gives CASSSWLGFGANVLTF.

This chain joins TRBV4-1 and TRBJ2-3; 14 nucleotides match TRBD2. This CDR3 is built from 18 residues. In germline, CDR1 is MGHRA, CDR2 YSYEKL. The ends lost 2 bases at V and 5 bases at J; junction bases unmatched: 9. The CDR3 reads CASSQRLAGGPLVDTQYF. Here the CDR3 DNA reads TGCGCCAGCAGCCAAAGACTAGCGGGGGGGCCCCTTGTAGATACGCAGTATTTT.

The chain recombines TRBV28 with TRBJ2-5; no reliable D call. V dropped 3 bases and J dropped 9 bases, with 8 bases sitting between them. Per germline, CDR1 MDHEN and CDR2 SYDVKM. The CDR3 spans 11 residues. The CDR3, as DNA: TGTGCCAGCAGTTTTGGGATCCCCCAGTACTTC. As protein: CASSFGIPQYF.

This clonotype appeared a few times. The chain employs TRBV6-1 and TRBJ1-6; D is unresolved. The CDR3 has 17 amino acids. Germline loops: CDR1 MNHNS, CDR2 SASEGT. V was cut by 7 bases and J by 0 bases, with 16 bases left in between. CDR3 nucleotide sequence: TGTGCCAGCATCATTGGCCAGCATCGCTCCTATAATTCACCCCTCCACTTT. This sequence encodes CASIIGQHRSYNSPLHF.

This chain joins TRBV4-2 and TRBJ1-1; D is undetermined. The germline CDR1 and CDR2 sequences are LGHNA and YNFKEQ. V was pared by 0 bases and J by 1 base, with 9 bases between. The CDR3 contains 15 residues. CDR3 nucleotide sequence: TGTGCCAGCAGCCAAGAAATCGCGGGGAACACTGAAGCTTTCTTT. As protein: CASSQEIAGNTEAFF.

The chain employs TRBV29-1 and TRBJ2-7, with D possibly TRBD1 on 6 matching bases. The CDR3 contains 13 residues. Germline CDR1 reads SQVTM; CDR2 reads ANQGSEA. Between the trimmed V and J ends, which lost 0 bases and 6 bases, there was a span of 12 bases. The CDR3 coding sequence is TGCAGCGTTGAAGATTCGGGCAGGGGCGAGCAGTACTTC. Translating gives CSVEDSGRGEQYF.

Only a few counts were recorded for this clonotype. This chain uses TRBV4-1 with TRBJ2-6; unclear D gene. The germline CDR1 and CDR2 sequences are MGHRA and YSYEKL. Trimming pared 0 bases from V and 0 bases from J, leaving 6 bases between. There are 16 residues in the CDR3. The CDR3 here is CASSQDGVSGANVLTF. The CDR3 DNA follows: TGCGCCAGCAGCCAAGATGGAGTCTCTGGGGCCAACGTCCTGACTTTC.

The V gene is TRBV5-5, the J gene TRBJ1-2; TRBD1 is a possible D gene (5 bases). The germline V gene encodes CDR1 SGHKS and CDR2 YYEKEE (reference sequence). Trimming took off 4 bases at V and 1 base at J, with 17 bases between the two ends. The CDR3 is made up of 16 amino acids. This CDR3 reads CASSHLSDSLNYGYTF. CDR3 sequence (DNA): TGTGCCAGCAGCCACCTAAGTGACAGTCTTAACTATGGCTACACCTTC.

The CDR3 nucleotides are TGCGCCAGCAGCCCCGCACAGGGGGCCTCCTACGAGCAGTACTTC. Encoded protein: CASSPAQGASYEQYF. The chain carries TRBV4-1 and TRBJ2-7; 9 nucleotides match TRBD1. Germline V gene sequence: CDR1 MGHRA, CDR2 YSYEKL. The CDR3 spans 15 residues. Trimming took 4 bases from V and 0 from J; bases not matched to a gene: 4.

The gene calls are TRBV7-9 and TRBJ1-5; 7 bases fit TRBD1. The J segment lost 3 bases and the V segment lost 4 bases, leaving 12 bases of the junction unmatched. Germline assignment: CDR1 SEHNR and CDR2 FQNEAQ (reference sequence). The CDR3 has 17 amino acids. CDR3 sequence (DNA): TGTGCCAGCAGCTCGGAAGATCAGGGGGGTATCAATCAGCCCCAGCATTTT. As protein: CASSSEDQGGINQPQHF. Complete variable domain (other parts from reference TRBV7-9 and TRBJ1-5): DTGVSQNPRHKITKRGQNVTFRCDPISEHNRLYWYRQTLGQGPEFLTYFQNEAQLEKSRLLSDRFSAERPKGSFSTLEIQRTEQGDSAMYLCASSSEDQGGINQPQHFGDGTRLSIL.

V usage is TRBV27 and J usage is TRBJ1-5, with 8 bases identical to TRBD1. CDR3 length: 14 amino acids. Unmatched junction bases numbered 7, after V lost 6 bases and J lost 6 bases. Germline V lookup: CDR1 MNHEY, CDR2 SMNVEV (reference sequence). In DNA form, the CDR3 reads TGTGCCAGCAGGGTGACAGGGGTGGGTCAGCCCCAGCATTTT. Translating it yields CASRVTGVGQPQHF.

The chain is built from TRBV5-1 and TRBJ1-3; 7 bases fit TRBD1. V dropped 4 bases and J dropped 0; count of bases not matched to a gene: 7. This CDR3 has 16 amino acids. CDR1 SGHRS and CDR2 YFSETQ come from the germline V gene. The CDR3 nucleotides are TGCGCCAGCAGCGTATTAGGGGGCCTCTCTGGAAACACCATATATTTT. It encodes CASSVLGGLSGNTIYF. Combining the CDR3 with reference TRBV5-1 and TRBJ1-3 gives the whole variable domain KAGVTQTPRYLIKTRGQQVTLSCSPISGHRSVSWYQQTPGQGLQFLFEYFSETQRNKGNFPGRFSGRQFSNSRSEMNVSTLELGDSALYLCASSVLGGLSGNTIYFGEGSWLTVV.

The DNA for the CDR3 is TGTGCCAGCAGTGAAGACAGGGGGAGTGAAAAACTGTTTTTT. Residues: CASSEDRGSEKLFF. The chain links TRBV6-1 to TRBJ1-4, with 8 nucleotides matching TRBD1. V shed 1 base and J 7 bases; nucleotides not matched to a gene: 2. Looked up from germline, CDR1 is MNHNS and CDR2 is SASEGT. This CDR3 has 14 amino acids.

The V and J genes are TRBV28 and TRBJ2-7; unclear D gene. The CDR3 has 14 amino acids. Germline V CDR1 and CDR2: MDHEN, SYDVKM. With 6 bases removed from V and 3 bases from J, the gap between germline ends came to 15 bases. The CDR3 reads CASSPFVAIYEQYF. As DNA, the CDR3 is TGTGCCAGCAGCCCTTTCGTAGCTATCTACGAGCAGTACTTC.

J is TRBJ2-1 and V is TRBV5-1; D is unclear. V was trimmed by 5 bases and J by 7 bases, leaving 10 bases between them. Germline values: CDR1 SGHRS, CDR2 YFSETQ. The CDR3 is made up of 12 amino acids. The CDR3 spells CASRSHENEQFF. DNA for the CDR3: TGCGCCAGCAGGTCCCATGAAAATGAGCAGTTCTTC.

The chain links TRBV3-1 to TRBJ2-1, with TRBD1 matching 7 bases. Looked up from germline, CDR1 is LGHDT and CDR2 is YNNKEL (reference sequence). Trimming took 4 bases from V and 8 from J; bases not matched to a gene: 14. This CDR3 is 16 amino acids long. The CDR3 sequence is CASSLLDRDEFDEQFF. Here the CDR3 DNA reads TGTGCCAGCAGCCTCTTAGACAGGGACGAATTCGATGAGCAGTTCTTC.

The chain is built from TRBV7-9 and TRBJ2-1, with D hard to call. The CDR3 has 12 amino acids. Germline CDR1 is SEHNR and CDR2 is FQNEAQ (reference sequence). Trimming took 5 bases from V and 6 from J, leaving 8 bases between them. CDR3: CASSAEVNEQFF. Written as DNA, the CDR3 is TGTGCCAGCAGCGCAGAAGTCAATGAGCAGTTCTTC.

The chain employs TRBV4-1 and TRBJ2-3; D is ambiguous. Germline CDR1 is MGHRA and CDR2 is YSYEKL. This CDR3 has 12 amino acids. The germline V and J ends were trimmed by 0 bases and 7 bases, with 5 bases remaining between them. The DNA of the CDR3 is TGCGCCAGCAGCCAAGATCAATATACGCAGTATTTT. This gives the protein CASSQDQYTQYF.

This sequence joins TRBV12-5 and TRBJ2-7; the match to TRBD1 covers 9 bases. CDR1 and CDR2 (germline): LGHNT, FRNRAP. This CDR3 contains 17 residues. The J segment lost 3 bases and the V segment lost 0 bases, leaving 9 bases of the junction unmatched. The CDR3 loop is CASGLVAEGDRVYEQYF. CDR3 nucleotide sequence: TGTGCTAGTGGTTTGGTAGCAGAAGGGGACAGGGTCTACGAGCAGTACTTC. Complete variable domain (other parts from reference TRBV12-5 and TRBJ2-7): DARVTQTPRHKVTEMGQEVTMRCQPILGHNTVFWYRQTMMQGLELLAYFRNRAPLDDSGMPKDRFSAEMPDATLATLKIQPSEPRDSAVYFCASGLVAEGDRVYEQYFGPGTRLTVT.

This clonotype was detected only a few times. The V and J genes are TRBV7-3 and TRBJ2-7, with 12 bases lining up with TRBD2. Per germline, CDR1 SGHTA and CDR2 FQGTGA. The CDR3 sequence is 15 residues long. The V and J ends lost 4 bases and 6 bases, in that order; junction bases with no gene match: 7. The CDR3 DNA reads TGTGCCAGCAGCTCGTTGGGACTAGCGGGTTCCGAGCAGTACTTC. Protein product: CASSSLGLAGSEQYF.

The chain carries TRBV4-1 and TRBJ1-5; D remains unclear. Trimming stripped 0 bases from V and 3 bases from J, with 12 bases between. CDR3 length: 16 residues. Germline V gene data show CDR1 as MGHRA and CDR2 as YSYEKL. The CDR3 DNA sequence: TGCGCCAGCAGCCAAGATTCGGTGGAAGTCAATCAGCCCCAGCATTTT. Translated: CASSQDSVEVNQPQHF.

J is TRBJ2-2 and V is TRBV12-3 or TRBV12-4; 11 nucleotides agree with TRBD2. Unmatched junction bases numbered 7, after V lost 4 bases and J lost 6 bases. The CDR3 consists of 16 residues. CDR3 in amino acids: CASSSPSGRRPGELFF. The CDR3 region has the DNA TGTGCCAGCAGTTCCCCTAGCGGGAGGAGGCCCGGGGAGCTGTTTTTT.